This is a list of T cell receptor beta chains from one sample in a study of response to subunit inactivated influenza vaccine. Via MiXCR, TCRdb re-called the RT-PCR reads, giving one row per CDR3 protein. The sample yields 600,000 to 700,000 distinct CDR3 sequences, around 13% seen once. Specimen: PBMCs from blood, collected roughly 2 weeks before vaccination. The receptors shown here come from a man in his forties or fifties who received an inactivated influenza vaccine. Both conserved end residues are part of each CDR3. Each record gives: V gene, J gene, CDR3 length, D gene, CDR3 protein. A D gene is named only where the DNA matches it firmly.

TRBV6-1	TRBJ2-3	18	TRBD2	CASSTGLAGGFGTDTQYF
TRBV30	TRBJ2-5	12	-	CAWGGGLRTQYF
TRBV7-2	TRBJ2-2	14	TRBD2	CASSRDYLTGELFF
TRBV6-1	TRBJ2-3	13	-	CASRGQPTDTQYF
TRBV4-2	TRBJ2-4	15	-	CASSQSRGVLNIQYF
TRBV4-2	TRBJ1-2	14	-	CASSQETGEGGYTF
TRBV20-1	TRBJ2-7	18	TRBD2	CSAKGVAGGTSLSYEQYF
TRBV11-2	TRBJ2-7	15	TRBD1	CASSFRTGFSYEQYF
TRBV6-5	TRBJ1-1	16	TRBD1	CASSSPLGQGRPEAFF
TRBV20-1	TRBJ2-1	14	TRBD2	CSARDSGGVNEQFF
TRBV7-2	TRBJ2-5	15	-	CASSLSGTEQETQYF
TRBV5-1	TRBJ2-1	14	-	CASSLTHLGDEQFF
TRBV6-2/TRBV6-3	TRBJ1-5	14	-	CASSPSWGGQPQHF
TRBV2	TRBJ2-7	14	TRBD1	CASRTTGPTYEQYF
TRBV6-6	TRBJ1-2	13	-	CACSGGVSYGYTF
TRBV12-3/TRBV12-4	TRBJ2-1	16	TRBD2	CASSPPGGGRSNEQFF
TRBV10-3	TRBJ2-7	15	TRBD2	CAISEGLAGLYEQYF
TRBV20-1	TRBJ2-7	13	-	CSASRQISYEQYF
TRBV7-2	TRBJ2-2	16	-	CASSLRRWSVTGELFF
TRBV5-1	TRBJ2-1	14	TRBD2	CASSLDLAGGAQFF
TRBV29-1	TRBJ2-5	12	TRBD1	CSAGTGQETQYF
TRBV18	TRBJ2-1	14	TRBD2	CASSLLAGPNEQFF
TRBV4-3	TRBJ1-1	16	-	CASSQLGNRANTEAFF
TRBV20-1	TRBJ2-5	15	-	CSAKGGSGRIETQYF
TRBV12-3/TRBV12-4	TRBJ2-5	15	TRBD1	CASREGDRGPETQYF
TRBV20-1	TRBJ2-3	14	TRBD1	CSARAGQGTDTQYF
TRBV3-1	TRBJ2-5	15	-	CASSQKVTVQETQYF
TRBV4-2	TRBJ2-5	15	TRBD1	CASSTVAGGQETQYF
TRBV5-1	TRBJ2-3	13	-	CASSRTPQDTQYF
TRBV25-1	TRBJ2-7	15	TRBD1	CASRIDRETIYEQYF
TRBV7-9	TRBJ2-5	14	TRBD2	CASTQRGGEETQYF
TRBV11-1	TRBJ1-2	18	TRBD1	CASSSTARQGLSNYGYTF
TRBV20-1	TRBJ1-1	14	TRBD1	CSARVSGGHTEAFF
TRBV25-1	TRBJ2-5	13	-	CASSLPASETQYF
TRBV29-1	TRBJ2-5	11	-	CSVAEVETQYF
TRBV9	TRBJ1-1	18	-	CASSVGVGGIGSGTEAFF
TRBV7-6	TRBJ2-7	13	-	CASSLGDTYEQYF
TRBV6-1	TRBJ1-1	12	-	CASSEANGGAFF
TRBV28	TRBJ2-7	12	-	CASRQVTYEQYF
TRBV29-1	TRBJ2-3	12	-	CSVLDGTDTQYF
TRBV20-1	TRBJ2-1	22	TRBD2	CSARGAAPTSGRALSSYNEQFF
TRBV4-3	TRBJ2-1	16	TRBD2	CASSQDGWTSGNEQFF
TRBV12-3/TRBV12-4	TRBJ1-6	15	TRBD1	CASSLAGPGGSPLHF
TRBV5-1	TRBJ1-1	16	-	CASRVQHEGYGTEAFF
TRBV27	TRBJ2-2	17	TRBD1	CASSPIRDRGWTGELFF
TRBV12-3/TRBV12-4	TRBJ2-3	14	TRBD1	CASRGQPSTDTQYF
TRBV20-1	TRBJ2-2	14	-	CSARKVANTGELFF
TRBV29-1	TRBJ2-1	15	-	CSVERLGSSGNEQFF
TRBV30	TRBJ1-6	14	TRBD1	CAWRGQGFYSPLHF
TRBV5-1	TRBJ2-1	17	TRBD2	CASSGKLAGGGNNEQFF
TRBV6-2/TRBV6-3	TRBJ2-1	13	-	CASSYSRANEQFF
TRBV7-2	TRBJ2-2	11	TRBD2	CATSGGGELFF
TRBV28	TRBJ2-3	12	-	CASSRERGTQYF